The 21 T cell receptor beta chains in this list originate from one sample, sequenced in a study of cytomegalovirus exposure and HLA in healthy donors. PCR used 60 Vbeta primers and 13 Jbeta primers. Data came from immunoSEQ multiplex PCR; TCRdb stores just in-frame clones and leaves some out. In all, the sample yields some 71,000 clones. Specimen: PBMCs. These receptors were obtained from a woman in her 30s in good health and CMV-seronegative.

The CDR3 DNA sequence: TGTGCCAGCGTCAGGGGCAGGGTAGGGACTGAAGCTTTCTTT. This sequence encodes CASVRGRVGTEAFF. V gene TRBV2 combines with J gene TRBJ1-1, with a tentative D call TRBD1 (6 bases). The germline V gene has CDR1 SNHLY and CDR2 FYNNEI. Trimming cost V 8 bases and J 5 bases, with 18 bases left between them. The CDR3 totals 14 residues.

The V and J genes are TRBV5-6 and TRBJ2-3; perhaps TRBD2 as D (6 bases). The CDR3 contains 16 residues. Trimming removed 4 bases at V and 2 bases at J, with 17 bases between. The germline V gene encodes CDR1 SGHDT and CDR2 YYEEEE. This CDR3 is CASSLVRGGFTDTQYF. CDR3 DNA sequence: TGTGCCAGCAGCCTGGTGCGGGGCGGATTCACAGATACGCAGTATTTT.

V usage is TRBV5-1 and J usage is TRBJ1-1; TRBD1 agrees at 9 bases. CDR1 and CDR2 (germline): SGHRS, YFSETQ. CDR3 length: 16 amino acids. V trimming: 0 bases; J trimming: 3 bases; junction bases outside the gene matches: 6. Here the CDR3 DNA reads TGCGCCAGCAGCTTGGCGACAGGGGGGGGGTACACTGAAGCTTTCTTT. Translated, it gives CASSLATGGGYTEAFF.

The chain links TRBV27 to TRBJ2-3, with D hard to call. Trimming removed 2 bases at V and 4 bases at J, with 10 bases between. This CDR3 has 14 amino acids. Germline-derived CDR1 and CDR2 are MNHEY and SMNVEV (reference sequence). The CDR3 DNA reads as TGTGCCAGCAGTTTAGCACTACCCGCAGATACGCAGTATTTT. It is translated as CASSLALPADTQYF.

The chain recombines TRBV28 with TRBJ2-5, with no clear D. CDR1 is MDHEN, CDR2 SYDVKM, per germline. Trimming removed 7 bases from V and 7 bases from J, with 13 bases in between. This CDR3 is built from 12 residues. CDR3 amino acids: CASTGRVGTQYF. Here the CDR3 DNA reads TGTGCCAGCACGGGTCGAGTGGGGACCCAGTACTTC. Full variable domain (rest looked up from reference TRBV28 and TRBJ2-5): DVKVTQSSRYLVKRTGEKVFLECVQDMDHENMFWYRQDPGLGLRLIYFSYDVKMKEKGDIPEGYSVSREKKERFSLILESASTNQTSMYLCASTGRVGTQYFGPGTRLLVL.

This chain links TRBV30 with TRBJ2-5; TRBD2 aligns across 15 bases. This CDR3 is built from 17 residues. Per the germline V gene, CDR1 is GTSNPN and CDR2 is SVGIG (reference sequence). J was trimmed by 7 bases and V by 3 bases; bases with no gene match: 12. CDR3 in amino acids: CAWSRPGTSGGPRTQYF. In DNA form, the CDR3 reads TGTGCCTGGAGCCGCCCCGGGACTAGCGGGGGGCCGAGGACCCAGTACTTC.

This chain links TRBV19 with TRBJ2-6, with D possibly matching TRBD2 (6 bases). The CDR3 spans 16 residues. V lost 4 bases and J lost 4, with 14 bases in between. Germline assignment: CDR1 LNHDA and CDR2 SQIVND (reference sequence). The CDR3 reads CASSNRPAGGANVLTF. DNA of the CDR3: TGTGCCAGTAGTAATAGACCCGCGGGAGGGGCCAACGTCCTGACTTTC.

The J gene is TRBJ2-7, the V gene TRBV30, with 10 positions matching TRBD1. V shed 2 bases, J shed 3 bases, and the junction held 4 bases outside the gene matches. The CDR3 extends over 14 amino acids. Looked up from germline, CDR1 is GTSNPN and CDR2 is SVGIG (reference sequence). Here the CDR3 DNA reads TGTGCCTGGAGTTTCGGGACAGGGGTCTACGAGCAGTACTTC. It codes for CAWSFGTGVYEQYF.

This rearrangement joins TRBV28 to TRBJ1-2; TRBD1 matches 7 bases. With 5 bases clipped from V and 0 bases from J, the junction kept 3 bases outside the gene matches. The germline V gene encodes CDR1 MDHEN and CDR2 SYDVKM. This CDR3 is 14 amino acids long. The CDR3 reads CASSGGTANYGYTF. CDR3 in DNA: TGTGCCAGCAGTGGCGGGACAGCTAACTATGGCTACACCTTC.

The chain carries TRBV6-1 and TRBJ2-7, with D possibly TRBD1 on 7 matching bases. V was pared by 6 bases and J by 4 bases, with 19 bases between. Germline-derived CDR1 and CDR2 are MNHNS and SASEGT. The CDR3 consists of 15 residues. DNA for the CDR3: TGTGCCAGCAGGGAGGGGGCGGGATTCGGGTACGAGCAGTACTTC. Residues: CASREGAGFGYEQYF.

This chain uses TRBV5-6 with TRBJ1-1, with D tentatively TRBD1 (5 bases). The CDR3 consists of 13 residues. CDR1 and CDR2 (germline): SGHDT, YYEEEE. V lost 5 bases and J lost 5, with 13 bases in between. This chain's CDR3 is CASSFGAGTEAFF. CDR3 bases: TGTGCCAGCAGTTTTGGAGCAGGGACTGAAGCTTTCTTT.

This chain links TRBV28 with TRBJ2-7; D is unclear. The V and J ends lost 2 bases and 6 bases respectively, with 5 bases between them. Looked up from germline, CDR1 is MDHEN and CDR2 is SYDVKM. The CDR3 is 11 residues long. CDR3 nucleotides: TGTGCCAGCAGTTTAACGCGCGAGCAGTACTTC. It translates to CASSLTREQYF.

The chain carries TRBV10-3 and TRBJ2-4, with TRBD1 matching over 12 bases. Germline trimming cut 5 bases from V and 6 bases from J; bases unmatched to any gene: 5. Germline V gene lookup returns CDR1 ENHRY and CDR2 SYGVKD. This CDR3 is built from 15 residues. The CDR3 spells CAISPGQGAVNIQYF. CDR3 coding DNA: TGTGCCATCAGTCCGGGACAGGGGGCTGTAAACATTCAGTACTTC.

V is TRBV5-6 and J is TRBJ2-3; the match to TRBD2 covers 9 bases. This CDR3 has 16 amino acids. Germline loops: CDR1 SGHDT, CDR2 YYEEEE. Trimming cost V 4 bases and J 0 bases; bases outside gene matches: 6. The CDR3 nucleotides are TGTGCCAGCAGCAAAGGACTAGCGTATAGCACAGATACGCAGTATTTT. Residues: CASSKGLAYSTDTQYF.

The chain combines TRBV27 with TRBJ2-7; 7 bases match TRBD1. V gave up 5 bases and J gave up 2 bases; unmatched junction bases: 6. Germline lookup yields CDR1 MNHEY and CDR2 SMNVEV (reference sequence). This CDR3 is built from 14 residues. CDR3 residues: CASSPGQVAYEQYF. For the CDR3, the DNA is TGTGCCAGCAGTCCCGGACAGGTAGCCTACGAGCAGTACTTC.

The rearrangement uses TRBV7-9 and TRBJ2-7; 8 nucleotides align to TRBD1. Losses at the gene ends were 5 bases for V and 5 bases for J; bases not matched to a gene: 8. This CDR3 is 14 amino acids long. CDR1 SEHNR and CDR2 FQNEAQ come from the germline V gene (reference sequence). The CDR3 DNA sequence: TGTGCCAGCAGCGTCCGGGACAGGCCCCACGAGCAGTACTTC. This codes for CASSVRDRPHEQYF.

The rearrangement joins TRBV5-6 to TRBJ1-1; 7 nucleotides align to TRBD1. The CDR3 runs to 15 residues. V gave up 4 bases and J gave up 0 bases; unmatched junction bases: 6. CDR1 is SGHDT and CDR2 is YYEEEE in the germline V gene. For the CDR3, the DNA is TGTGCCAGCAGCGCTTGGGACAGCGTGAACACTGAAGCTTTCTTT. It specifies CASSAWDSVNTEAFF.

The chain uses TRBV14 and TRBJ2-7, with D possibly matching TRBD1 (5 bases). Trimming pared 1 base from V and 3 bases from J, leaving 7 bases between. Germline V lookup: CDR1 SGHDN, CDR2 FVKESK. This CDR3 is built from 13 residues. The CDR3 loop reads CASSQGTGYEQYF. CDR3 DNA sequence: TGTGCCAGCAGCCAAGGAACAGGCTACGAGCAGTACTTC.

The chain links TRBV7-9 to TRBJ1-5; tentatively, D is TRBD1 (5 bases). Trimming took 8 bases from V and 2 from J, leaving 13 bases between them. There are 14 residues in the CDR3. The V gene's germline CDR1 is SEHNR and CDR2 FQNEAQ (reference sequence). CDR3 protein: CASSGPGGNQPQHF. Written as DNA, the CDR3 is TGTGCCAGCTCCGGTCCGGGGGGCAATCAGCCCCAGCATTTT.

The gene calls are TRBV10-2 and TRBJ1-6; the match to TRBD1 covers 8 bases. The CDR3 extends over 15 amino acids. J was trimmed by 8 bases and V by 6 bases; bases with no gene match: 9. From germline, CDR1 is WSHSY and CDR2 SAAADI. CDR3 DNA: TGCGCCAGCAGCCTGTCAGGGGGCCGCGATTCACCCCTCCACTTT. Translation: CASSLSGGRDSPLHF.

V is TRBV19 and J is TRBJ2-5; TRBD2 matches 7 bases. The CDR3 is made up of 14 amino acids. Germline loops: CDR1 LNHDA, CDR2 SQIVND (reference sequence). With 7 bases clipped from V and 7 bases from J, the junction kept 12 bases outside the gene matches. CDR3 in DNA: TGTGCCAGTAAGAGGGGAGGGACCGAGGGGACCCAGTACTTC. The encoded protein is CASKRGGTEGTQYF. Supplemented by reference TRBV19 and TRBJ2-5, the full variable domain reads DGGITQSPKYLFRKEGQNVTLSCEQNLNHDAMYWYRQDPGQGLRLIYYSQIVNDFQKGDIAEGYSVSREKKESFPLTVTSAQKNPTAFYLCASKRGGTEGTQYFGPGTRLLVL.